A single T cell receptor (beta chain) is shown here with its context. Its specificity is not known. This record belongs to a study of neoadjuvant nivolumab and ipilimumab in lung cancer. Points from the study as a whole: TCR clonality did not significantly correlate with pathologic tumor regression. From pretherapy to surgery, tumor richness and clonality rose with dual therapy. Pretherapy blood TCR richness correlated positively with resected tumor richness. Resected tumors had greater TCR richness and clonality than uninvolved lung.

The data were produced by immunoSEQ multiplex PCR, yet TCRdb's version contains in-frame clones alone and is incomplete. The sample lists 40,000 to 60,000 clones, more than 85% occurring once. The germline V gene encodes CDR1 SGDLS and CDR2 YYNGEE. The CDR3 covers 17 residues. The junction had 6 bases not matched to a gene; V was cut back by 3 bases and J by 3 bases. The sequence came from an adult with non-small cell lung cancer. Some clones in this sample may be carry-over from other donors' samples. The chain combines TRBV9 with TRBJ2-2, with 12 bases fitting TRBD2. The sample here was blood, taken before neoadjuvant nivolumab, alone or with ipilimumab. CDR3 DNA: TGTGCCAGCAGCGCGACTAGCGGGAGACCCCACACCGGGGAGCTGTTTTTT. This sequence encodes CASSATSGRPHTGELFF.